This T cell receptor beta chain came from a study of cytomegalovirus exposure and HLA in healthy donors. This clone was found once. This PCR relied on a set of 60 Vbeta primers and 13 Jbeta primers. Using immunoSEQ multiplex PCR, the repertoire was profiled, and TCRdb retains in-frame clones only, with some absent. The table includes some 120,000 clones, 73% detected once. The sample taken for sequencing was PBMCs. This sequence was found in a man aged 60 to 75 in good health and CMV-seropositive.

The CDR3 loop is CASSLAGLGNNEQFF. The DNA for the CDR3 is TGCGCCAGCAGCTTGGCCGGACTAGGAAACAATGAGCAGTTCTTC. J is TRBJ2-1 and V is TRBV5-1, with TRBD2 matching 7 bases. Germline V gene lookup returns CDR1 SGHRS and CDR2 YFSETQ. There are 15 residues in the CDR3. V lost 0 bases and J lost 5; bases outside the gene matches: 5.